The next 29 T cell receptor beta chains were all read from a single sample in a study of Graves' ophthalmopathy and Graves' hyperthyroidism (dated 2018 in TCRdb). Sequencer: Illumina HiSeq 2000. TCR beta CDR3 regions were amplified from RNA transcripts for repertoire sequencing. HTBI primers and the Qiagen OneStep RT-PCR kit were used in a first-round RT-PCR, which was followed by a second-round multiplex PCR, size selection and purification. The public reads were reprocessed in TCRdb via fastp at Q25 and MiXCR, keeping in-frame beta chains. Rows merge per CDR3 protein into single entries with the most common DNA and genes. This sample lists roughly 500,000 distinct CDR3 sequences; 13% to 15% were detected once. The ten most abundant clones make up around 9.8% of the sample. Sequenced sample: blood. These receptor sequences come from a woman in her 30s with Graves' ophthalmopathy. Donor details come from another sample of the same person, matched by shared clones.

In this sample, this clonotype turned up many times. The chain's CDR3 is CASSLPLLGGGYEQYF. The CDR3 nucleotides read TGTGCCAGCAGCTTACCCCTCCTGGGGGGCGGCTACGAGCAGTACTTC. The gene calls are TRBV11-3 and TRBJ2-7; the D call may be TRBD1 or TRBD2 (6 bases each). Germline V gene sequence: CDR1 SGHNT, CDR2 YENEEA. V gave up 2 bases and J gave up 3 bases, with 17 bases separating them. The CDR3 length is 16 residues.

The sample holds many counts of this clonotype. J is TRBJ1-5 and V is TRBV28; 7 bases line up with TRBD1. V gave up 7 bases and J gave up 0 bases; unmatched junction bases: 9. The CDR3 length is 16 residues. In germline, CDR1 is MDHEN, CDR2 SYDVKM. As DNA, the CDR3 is TGTGCCAGCAAAGGGGGGGACAGCGATAGCAATCAGCCCCAGCATTTT. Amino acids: CASKGGDSDSNQPQHF.

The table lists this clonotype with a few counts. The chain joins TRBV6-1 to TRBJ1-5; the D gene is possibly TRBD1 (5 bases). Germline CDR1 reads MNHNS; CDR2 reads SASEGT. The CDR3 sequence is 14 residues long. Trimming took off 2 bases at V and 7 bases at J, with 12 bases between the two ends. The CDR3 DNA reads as TGTGCCAGCAGTGAACAGGGTGTTTGGCAGCCCCAGCATTTT. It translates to CASSEQGVWQPQHF.

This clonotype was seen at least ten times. DNA for the CDR3: TGTGCCAGCAGTTTATTGGGGTCCACCTACGAGCAGTACTTC. Translated, it gives CASSLLGSTYEQYF. The chain links TRBV12-3 or TRBV12-4 to TRBJ2-7, with D unclear. The CDR3 consists of 14 residues. Deletions cut 2 bases from V and 2 bases from J, with 10 bases between.

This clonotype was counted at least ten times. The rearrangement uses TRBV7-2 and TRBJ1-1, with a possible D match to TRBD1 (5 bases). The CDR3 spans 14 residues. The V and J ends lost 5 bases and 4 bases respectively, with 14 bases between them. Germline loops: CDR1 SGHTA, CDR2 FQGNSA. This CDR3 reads CASSQTAGSTEAFF. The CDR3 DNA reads TGTGCCAGCAGCCAGACCGCAGGGAGCACTGAAGCTTTCTTT.

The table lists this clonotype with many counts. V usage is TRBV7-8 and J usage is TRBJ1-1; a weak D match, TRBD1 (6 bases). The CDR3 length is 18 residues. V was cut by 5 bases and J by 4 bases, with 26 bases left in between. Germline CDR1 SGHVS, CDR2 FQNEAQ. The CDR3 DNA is TGTGCCAGCAGCCCGGGGGCGGGGCTACGAATGTGGAGCACTGAAGCTTTCTTT. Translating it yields CASSPGAGLRMWSTEAFF.

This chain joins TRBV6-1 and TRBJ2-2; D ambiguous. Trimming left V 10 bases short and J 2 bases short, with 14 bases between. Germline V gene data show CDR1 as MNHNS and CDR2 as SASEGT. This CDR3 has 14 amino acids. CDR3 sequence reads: CATSSGLNTGELFF. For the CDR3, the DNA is TGTGCCACTTCTAGTGGGCTAAACACCGGGGAGCTGTTTTTT.

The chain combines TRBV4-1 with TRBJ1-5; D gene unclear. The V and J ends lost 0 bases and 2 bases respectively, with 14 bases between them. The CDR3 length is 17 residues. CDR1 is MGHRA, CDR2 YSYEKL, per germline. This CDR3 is CASSQDWKVSGNQPQHF. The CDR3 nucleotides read TGCGCCAGCAGCCAAGATTGGAAGGTCTCGGGCAATCAGCCCCAGCATTTT.

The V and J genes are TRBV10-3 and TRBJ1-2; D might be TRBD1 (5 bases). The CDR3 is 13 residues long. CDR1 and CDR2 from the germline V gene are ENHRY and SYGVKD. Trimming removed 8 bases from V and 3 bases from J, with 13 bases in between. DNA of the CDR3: TGTGCCATCGGTGGGGGACCTGACTATGGCTACACCTTC. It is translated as CAIGGGPDYGYTF.

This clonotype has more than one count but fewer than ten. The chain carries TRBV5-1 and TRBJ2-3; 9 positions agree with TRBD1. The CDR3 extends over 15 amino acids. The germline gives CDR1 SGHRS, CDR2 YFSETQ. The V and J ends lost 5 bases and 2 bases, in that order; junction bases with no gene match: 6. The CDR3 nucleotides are TGCGCCAGCAGGAGGGGACAGGGCTTCACAGATACGCAGTATTTT. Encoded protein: CASRRGQGFTDTQYF.

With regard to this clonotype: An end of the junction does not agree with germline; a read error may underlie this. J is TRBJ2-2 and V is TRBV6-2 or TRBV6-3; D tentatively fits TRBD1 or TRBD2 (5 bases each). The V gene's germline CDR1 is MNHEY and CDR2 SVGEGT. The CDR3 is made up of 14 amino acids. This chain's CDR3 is CASSRYRNSGDLFF. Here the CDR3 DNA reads TGTGCCAGCAGTCGATACAGGAACTCCGGGGATCTGTTTTTT.

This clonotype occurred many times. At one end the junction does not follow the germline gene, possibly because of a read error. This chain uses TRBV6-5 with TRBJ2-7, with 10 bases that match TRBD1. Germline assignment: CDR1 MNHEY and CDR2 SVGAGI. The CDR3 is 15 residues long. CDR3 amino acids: CAGSYQGQGAYEQYF. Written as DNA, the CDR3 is TGTGCCGGCAGTTACCAAGGACAGGGGGCCTACGAGCAGTACTTC.

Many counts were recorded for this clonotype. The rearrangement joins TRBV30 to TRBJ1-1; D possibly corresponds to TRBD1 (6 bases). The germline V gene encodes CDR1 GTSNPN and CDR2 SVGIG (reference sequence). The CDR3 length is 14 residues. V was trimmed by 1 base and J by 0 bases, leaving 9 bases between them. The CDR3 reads CAWSGGQLNTEAFF. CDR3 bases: TGTGCCTGGAGTGGAGGACAGTTGAACACTGAAGCTTTCTTT.

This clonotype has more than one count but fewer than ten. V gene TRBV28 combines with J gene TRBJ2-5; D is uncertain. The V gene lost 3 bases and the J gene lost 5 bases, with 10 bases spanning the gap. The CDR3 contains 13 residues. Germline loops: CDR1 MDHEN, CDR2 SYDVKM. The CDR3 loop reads CASSFPLRETQYF. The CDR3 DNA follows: TGTGCCAGCAGTTTCCCCCTCCGCGAGACCCAGTACTTC.

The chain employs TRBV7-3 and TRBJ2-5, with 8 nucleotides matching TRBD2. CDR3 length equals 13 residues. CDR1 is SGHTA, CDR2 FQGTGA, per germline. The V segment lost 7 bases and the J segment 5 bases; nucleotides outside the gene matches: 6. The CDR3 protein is CASTPGGVETQYF. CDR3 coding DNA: TGTGCCAGCACCCCGGGGGGGGTGGAGACCCAGTACTTC.

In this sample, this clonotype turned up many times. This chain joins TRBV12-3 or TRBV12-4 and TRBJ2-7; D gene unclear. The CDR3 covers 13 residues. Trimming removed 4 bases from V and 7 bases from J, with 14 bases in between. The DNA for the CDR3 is TGTGCCAGCAGTTCCGTCATACCACGGGAGCAGTACTTC. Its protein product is CASSSVIPREQYF.

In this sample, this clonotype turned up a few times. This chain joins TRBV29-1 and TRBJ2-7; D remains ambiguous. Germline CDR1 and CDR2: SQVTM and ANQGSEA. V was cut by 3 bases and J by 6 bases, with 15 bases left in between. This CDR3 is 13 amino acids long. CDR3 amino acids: CSVEFPRTVEQYF. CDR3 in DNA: TGCAGCGTTGAGTTTCCCCGGACGGTCGAGCAGTACTTC.

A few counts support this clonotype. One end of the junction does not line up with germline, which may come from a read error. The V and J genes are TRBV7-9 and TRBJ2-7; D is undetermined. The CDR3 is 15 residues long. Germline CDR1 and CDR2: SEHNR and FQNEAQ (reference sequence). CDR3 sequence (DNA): TGTTCCAGCAGCTCCCCAAGAACGGGCGGCCGCGAGCAGTACTTC. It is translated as CSSSSPRTGGREQYF. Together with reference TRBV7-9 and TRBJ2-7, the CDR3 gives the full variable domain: DTGVSQNPRHKITKRGQNVTFRCDPISEHNRLYWYRQTLGQGPEFLTYFQNEAQLEKSRLLSDRFSAERPKGSFSTLEIQRTEQGDSAMYLCSSSSPRTGGREQYFGPGTRLTVT.

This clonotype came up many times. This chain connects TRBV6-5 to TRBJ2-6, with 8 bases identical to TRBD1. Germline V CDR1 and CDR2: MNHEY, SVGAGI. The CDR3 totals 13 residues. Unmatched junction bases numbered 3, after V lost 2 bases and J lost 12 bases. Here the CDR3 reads CASSYRTGPVLTF. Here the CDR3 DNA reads TGTGCCAGCAGTTACAGGACAGGGCCCGTCCTGACTTTC.

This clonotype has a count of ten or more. In DNA, the CDR3 is TGTGCCAGCAGTGACCCCCCGGACAGGGGTGAGACCCAGTACTTC. Protein sequence: CASSDPPDRGETQYF. This chain links TRBV6-1 with TRBJ2-5, with 9 bases fitting TRBD1. V shed 3 bases and J 5 bases; nucleotides not matched to a gene: 7. The germline V gene encodes CDR1 MNHNS and CDR2 SASEGT. The CDR3 extends over 15 amino acids.

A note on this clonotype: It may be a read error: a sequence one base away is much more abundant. In nucleotides, the CDR3 is TGCGCCAGCAGCCCTTCGTTAACAGGGTTCTATGGCTACACCTTC. Translation gives CASSPSLTGFYGYTF. The chain employs TRBV5-1 and TRBJ1-2; the D gene is possibly TRBD1 (6 bases). Per germline, CDR1 SGHRS and CDR2 YFSETQ. The length of the CDR3 is 15 residues. The V and J ends lost 4 bases and 4 bases respectively, with 17 bases between them.

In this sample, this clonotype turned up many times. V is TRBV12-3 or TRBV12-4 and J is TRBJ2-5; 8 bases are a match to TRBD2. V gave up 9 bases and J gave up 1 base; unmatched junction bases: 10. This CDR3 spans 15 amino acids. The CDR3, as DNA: TGTGCCAGTAGCCTTGGCCTAGCGGGCCAAGAGACCCAGTACTTC. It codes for CASSLGLAGQETQYF.

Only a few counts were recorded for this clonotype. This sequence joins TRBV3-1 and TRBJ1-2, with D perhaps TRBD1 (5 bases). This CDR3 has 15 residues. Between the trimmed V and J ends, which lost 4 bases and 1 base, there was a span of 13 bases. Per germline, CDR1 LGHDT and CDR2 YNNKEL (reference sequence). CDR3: CASSPTWDFNYGYTF. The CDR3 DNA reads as TGTGCCAGCAGCCCTACCTGGGACTTTAACTATGGCTACACCTTC.

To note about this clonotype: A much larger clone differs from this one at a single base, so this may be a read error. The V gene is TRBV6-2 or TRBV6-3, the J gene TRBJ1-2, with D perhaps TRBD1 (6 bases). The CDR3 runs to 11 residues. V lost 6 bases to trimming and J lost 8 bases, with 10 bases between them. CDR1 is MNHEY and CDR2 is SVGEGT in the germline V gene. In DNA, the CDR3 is TGTGCCAGCAGGGAGGGGGTCGGCTACACCTTC. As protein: CASREGVGYTF.

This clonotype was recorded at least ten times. For the CDR3, the DNA is TGTGCCAGCAGTGAAGCACAGGGTAGCAATCAGCCCCAGCATTTT. Translated: CASSEAQGSNQPQHF. The chain couples TRBV2 to TRBJ1-5; a possible D gene is TRBD1 (6 bases). The CDR3 has 15 residues. V was shortened by 0 bases and J by 0 bases, with 6 bases between the two germline ends. The germline V gene has CDR1 SNHLY and CDR2 FYNNEI.

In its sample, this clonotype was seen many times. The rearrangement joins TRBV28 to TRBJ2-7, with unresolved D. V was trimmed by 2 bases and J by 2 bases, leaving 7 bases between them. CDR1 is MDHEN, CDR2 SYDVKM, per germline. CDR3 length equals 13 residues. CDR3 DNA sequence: TGTGCCAGCAGTTTAGGGAACCCCTACGAGCAGTACTTC. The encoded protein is CASSLGNPYEQYF.

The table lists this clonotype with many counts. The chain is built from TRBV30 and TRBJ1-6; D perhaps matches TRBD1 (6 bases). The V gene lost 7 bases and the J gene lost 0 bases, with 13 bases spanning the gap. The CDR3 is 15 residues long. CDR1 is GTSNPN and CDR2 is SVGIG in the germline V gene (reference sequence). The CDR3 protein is CASGHPSSYNSPLHF. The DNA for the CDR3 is TGTGCCTCGGGACACCCCAGCTCCTATAATTCACCCCTCCACTTT.

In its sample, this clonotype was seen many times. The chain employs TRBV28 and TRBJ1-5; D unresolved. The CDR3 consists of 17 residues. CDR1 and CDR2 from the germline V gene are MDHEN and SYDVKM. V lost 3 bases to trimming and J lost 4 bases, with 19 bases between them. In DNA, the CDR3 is TGTGCCAGCAGTTTTCTAACCGACGGACGGAATAATCAGCCCCAGCATTTT. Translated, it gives CASSFLTDGRNNQPQHF.

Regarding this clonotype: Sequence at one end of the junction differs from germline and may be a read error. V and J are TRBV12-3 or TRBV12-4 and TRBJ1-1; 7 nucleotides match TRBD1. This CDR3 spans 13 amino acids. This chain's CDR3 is CACREQGRTEAFF. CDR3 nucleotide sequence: TGTGCCTGCAGGGAACAGGGGCGCACTGAAGCTTTCTTT.